This T cell receptor beta chain was recovered during a study of T-cell memory formation after mild COVID-19. About the study: TCR clusters showed largely donor specificity.

Study-level findings and limits: Contracting CD8+ clones were enriched in EMRA, CD4+ mainly in CM and EM. Pre-infection memory already had some responding clones, implying cross-reactive memory joined.

5'RACE with constant-segment primers yielded barcoded, UMI-tagged TCR alpha and TCR beta cDNA libraries. TCRdb re-derived calls from the 5' RACE reads in MiXCR, one entry per CDR3 protein. The sample has about 320,000 distinct CDR3 sequences; roughly 13% are singletons. This clonotype came up many times. The antigen is unknown. The receptor comes from a man aged 18 to 30 who had mild COVID-19 (a few samples of this study predate the infection). Cell type and time point are not known. The sequenced sample consisted of PBMCs or a T cell subset sorted from them (not recorded which).

In DNA form, the CDR3 reads TGCGCCAGCAGCCAAGTGCCCGGTGGTGCGCAGTATTTT. Translating gives CASSQVPGGAQYF. The gene calls are TRBV4-1 and TRBJ2-3; D remains ambiguous. The germline V and J ends were trimmed by 1 base and 10 bases, with 12 bases remaining between them. The CDR3 has 13 residues. Germline loops: CDR1 MGHRA, CDR2 YSYEKL.